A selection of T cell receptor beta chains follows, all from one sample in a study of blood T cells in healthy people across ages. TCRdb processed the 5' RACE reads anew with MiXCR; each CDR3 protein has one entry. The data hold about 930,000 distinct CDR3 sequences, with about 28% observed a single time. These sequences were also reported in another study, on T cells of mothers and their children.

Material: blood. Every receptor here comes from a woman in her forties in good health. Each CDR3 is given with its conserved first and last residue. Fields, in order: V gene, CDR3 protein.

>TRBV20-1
CSARDRSGGIGAFF
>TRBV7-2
CASSAQVSKAPLHF
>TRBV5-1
CASSLEGYTDYGYTF
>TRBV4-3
CASSQDGYNNEQFF
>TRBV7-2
CASSDMRSTDTQYF
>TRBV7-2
CASSSRGSESGANVLTF
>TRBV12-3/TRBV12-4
CASSLAGTTEAFF
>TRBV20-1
CSARGGINEQFF
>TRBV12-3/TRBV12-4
CASSLTQATNEKLFF
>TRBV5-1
CASRGELEQYF
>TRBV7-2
CASSFRDANNYGYTF
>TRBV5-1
CASSLTGRLDEQFF
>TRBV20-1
CSARGGTTDTQYF
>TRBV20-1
CSARGGLAGGGETQYF
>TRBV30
CAWSAGVTYVEQYF
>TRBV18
CASSPTDRPNQPQHF
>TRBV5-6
CASFLGAPNSNYGYTF
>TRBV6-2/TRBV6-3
CASSYYHQSNQPQHF
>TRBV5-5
CASSLRAGAPSGANVLTF
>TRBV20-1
CSARSGAGGQPQHF
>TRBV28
CASSLSDLVNEQFF
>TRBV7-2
CASSTGLFYGYTF
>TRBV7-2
CASSPRLAGAPRTQYF
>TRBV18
CASSPPPLNEQYF
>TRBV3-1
CASSQPHRVTQPQHF
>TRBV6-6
CASSQDPYRVQETQYF
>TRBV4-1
CASSLRLADSYEQYF
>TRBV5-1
CASSLDRREIPYEQYF
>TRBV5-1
CASSLAGQTNQPQHF
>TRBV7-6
CASSLGGVATDTQYF
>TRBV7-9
CASSYGGALGNYGYTF
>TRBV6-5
CASSYVGQETQYF
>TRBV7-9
CASSRRVGTTIDPSYSYTF
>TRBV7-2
CASSLEEVERGARTDTQYF
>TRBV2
CASSDRLAASTDTQYF
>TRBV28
CASSEATGSSGNTIYF
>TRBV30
CAWRGTGSNTGELFF
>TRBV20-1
CSARGTVTNEKLFF
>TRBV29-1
CSVEDRGDGYTF
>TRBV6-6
CASSYGRVDYGYTF